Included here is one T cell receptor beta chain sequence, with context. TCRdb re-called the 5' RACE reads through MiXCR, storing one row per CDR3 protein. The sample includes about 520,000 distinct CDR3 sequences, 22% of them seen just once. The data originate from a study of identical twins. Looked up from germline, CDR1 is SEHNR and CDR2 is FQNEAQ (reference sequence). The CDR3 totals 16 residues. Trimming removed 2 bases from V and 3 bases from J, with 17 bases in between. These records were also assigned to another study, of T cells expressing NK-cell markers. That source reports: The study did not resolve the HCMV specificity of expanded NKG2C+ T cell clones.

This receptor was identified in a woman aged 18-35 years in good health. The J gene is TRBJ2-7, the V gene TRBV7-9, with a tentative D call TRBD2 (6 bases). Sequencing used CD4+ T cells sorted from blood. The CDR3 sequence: CASSLRPLGEVYEQYF. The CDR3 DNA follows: TGTGCCAGCAGCTTACGGCCGCTAGGGGAGGTCTACGAGCAGTACTTC.